This T cell receptor (beta chain) was recovered during a study of OX40 agonist ivuxolimab in advanced cancers. About the study: Three partial responders included one hepatocellular carcinoma patient and two cutaneous melanoma patients. Study results and caveats: Normalized expansion of T-cell clones was also low for some nonresponders.

The table came from immunoSEQ multiplex PCR; TCRdb's copy has only in-frame clones and leaves some out. The table has roughly 70,000 clones, roughly 85% seen once. Germline CDR1 and CDR2: SGHTA and FQGNSA. The CDR3 contains 14 residues. V was clipped by 3 bases and J by 7 bases, with 12 bases between them. Details on this clone: Its antigen is currently unknown.

The specimen comprised CD4+ or CD8+ T cells sorted from blood, sampled in a trial of the OX40 agonist ivuxolimab. The sequence derives from an adult with an advanced solid tumor such as melanoma, head and neck, liver or kidney cancer. V is TRBV7-2 and J is TRBJ1-4; unclear D gene. This CDR3 is CASSFQSGFEKLFF. CDR3 coding DNA: TGTGCCAGCAGCTTCCAGAGCGGATTTGAAAAACTGTTTTTT.